A selection of T cell receptor beta chains follows, all from one sample in a study of shared clonotypes between healthy human individuals. Method: immunoSEQ multiplex PCR; TCRdb's copy keeps in-frame clones and lacks some. Seen here are 1 million to 1.2 million clones, approximately 80% observed once, and the top ten hold 0.85% to 1%. Material for sequencing was memory CD4+ T cells from PBMCs. All receptors derive from a young man in good health. Some clones in this sample may be carry-over from other donors' samples. The CDR3 runs from the conserved cysteine through the conserved F or W. Fields, in order: clone size, D gene, J gene, V gene, CDR3 protein, CDR3 DNA. D genes are given only for firm matches. A row's size may be missing; if present it is once, few, many or a size class.

.,TRBD1,TRBJ2-1,TRBV5-6,CASSGGTGDPYNEQFF,TGTGCCAGCAGCGGCGGGACAGGGGATCCCTACAATGAGCAGTTCTTC
.,.,TRBJ1-2,TRBV14,CASSQDRYYGYTF,TGTGCCAGCAGCCAAGACAGATACTATGGCTACACCTTC
few,.,TRBJ2-2,TRBV12-5,CASGLAGTTKQGELFF,TGTGCTAGTGGTTTGGCCGGGACCACCAAACAAGGGGAGCTGTTTTTT
.,TRBD1,TRBJ2-7,TRBV6-1,CATQKPGQNYEQYF,TGTGCCACACAAAAGCCGGGACAGAACTACGAGCAGTACTTC
.,.,TRBJ1-1,TRBV5-1,CASNGPGPEAFF,TGCGCCAGCAACGGACCCGGCCCTGAAGCTTTCTTT
.,.,TRBJ2-7,TRBV11-2,CASSQVQRHYEQYF,TGTGCCAGCAGCCAAGTCCAGCGACACTACGAGCAGTACTTC
once,.,TRBJ2-2,TRBV14,CASSHSKQGPTGELFF,TGTGCCAGCAGCCACAGTAAACAGGGCCCCACCGGGGAGCTGTTTTTT
.,TRBD2,TRBJ2-2,TRBV7-3,CASSPKREGTGTGELFF,TGTGCCAGCAGCCCAAAGCGGGAGGGAACCGGCACCGGGGAGCTGTTTTTT
.,TRBD2,TRBJ2-1,TRBV5-1,CASSLGPTAGVNEQFF,TGCGCCAGCAGCTTGGGCCCCACGGCGGGAGTGAATGAGCAGTTCTTC
.,.,TRBJ2-2,TRBV18,CASSLSEVGELFF,TGTGCCAGCTCACTATCAGAAGTCGGGGAGCTGTTTTTT
.,.,TRBJ2-1,TRBV18,CASSPSRDEQFF,TGTGCCAGCTCACCTTCCAGAGACGAGCAGTTCTTC
.,.,TRBJ1-1,TRBV11-2,CASSLRQGKTEAFF,TGTGCCAGCAGCTTGAGGCAGGGGAAGACTGAAGCTTTCTTT
.,TRBD1,TRBJ1-4,TRBV7-9,CASSRKNTGANEKLFF,TGTGCCAGCAGCCGTAAGAATACAGGGGCTAATGAAAAACTGTTTTTT
.,.,TRBJ2-3,TRBV9,CASSVGPNTDTQYF,TGTGCCAGCAGCGTAGGGCCTAACACAGATACGCAGTATTTT
.,TRBD1,TRBJ2-7,TRBV6-1,CASERDRGSGEQYF,TGTGCCAGCGAGAGGGACAGGGGATCGGGCGAGCAGTACTTC
.,TRBD2,TRBJ2-3,TRBV6-1,CASTYSGRDPDTQYF,TGTGCCAGCACTTATAGCGGGAGGGACCCAGATACGCAGTATTTT
.,TRBD1,TRBJ2-7,TRBV4-2,CASSQDWRQGDEQYF,TGTGCCAGCAGCCAAGACTGGCGACAGGGGGATGAGCAGTACTTC
.,.,TRBJ2-3,TRBV20-1,CSALIGDTQYF,TGCAGTGCTCTTATAGGAGATACGCAGTATTTT
.,TRBD2,TRBJ2-3,TRBV5-1,CASSFTGGADTQYF,TGCGCCAGCAGCTTCACGGGAGGTGCAGATACGCAGTATTTT
.,TRBD2,TRBJ2-3,TRBV5-4,CATPTSGRGPTDTQYF,TGTGCCACCCCCACTAGCGGGAGGGGTCCTACAGATACGCAGTATTTT
.,.,TRBJ2-3,TRBV4-2,CASSQENSATDTQYF,TGTGCCAGCAGCCAAGAAAATAGCGCCACAGATACGCAGTATTTT
.,.,TRBJ2-5,TRBV7-2,CASSSGQQETQYF,TGTGCCAGCAGCTCCGGACAGCAAGAGACCCAGTACTTC
.,.,TRBJ2-5,TRBV29-1,CSVGTPGETQYF,TGCAGCGTGGGGACCCCGGGGGAGACCCAGTACTTC
.,.,TRBJ2-1,TRBV12-2,CASRLDHWRSSYNEQFF,TGTGCAAGTCGCTTAGATCACTGGAGGAGCTCCTACAATGAGCAGTTCTTC
few,.,TRBJ2-7,TRBV25-1,CASSRSYEQYF,TGTGCCAGCAGTCGTTCCTACGAGCAGTACTTC
.,TRBD1,TRBJ2-7,TRBV18,CASSGTGYEQYF,TGTGCCAGCTCCGGGACAGGCTACGAGCAGTACTTC
.,.,TRBJ2-2,TRBV2,CASRQGGTGELFF,TGTGCCAGCAGGCAAGGGGGGACCGGGGAGCTGTTTTTT
.,.,TRBJ2-2,TRBV7-9,CASSPERVAGELFF,TGTGCCAGCAGCCCGGAACGCGTAGCGGGGGAGCTGTTTTTT
.,TRBD1,TRBJ1-5,TRBV19,CASAQGARQPQHF,TGTGCCAGTGCTCAGGGGGCGCGGCAGCCCCAGCATTTT
.,TRBD1,TRBJ1-2,TRBV5-1,CASSLNRGAYGYTF,TGCGCCAGCAGCTTGAACAGGGGTGCCTATGGCTACACCTTC
.,TRBD1,TRBJ2-7,TRBV27,CASSPSSGGLYEQYF,TGTGCCAGCAGTCCCTCCTCAGGGGGCCTCTACGAGCAGTACTTC
.,.,TRBJ1-1,TRBV2,CAGRLDQNTEAFF,TGTGCCGGAAGACTTGACCAGAACACTGAAGCTTTCTTT
.,.,TRBJ2-7,TRBV6-6,CASNLSGVGEQYF,TGTGCCAGCAACCTATCTGGGGTGGGGGAGCAGTACTTC
once,.,TRBJ2-3,TRBV7-3,CASSPSRAGPDTQYF,TGTGCCAGCAGCCCTAGCAGGGCTGGTCCAGATACGCAGTATTTT
.,.,TRBJ2-5,TRBV18,CASSPAQETQYF,TGTGCCAGCTCACCAGCGCAAGAGACCCAGTACTTC
.,.,TRBJ1-5,TRBV7-9,CASSLGVGDGGNQPQHF,TGTGCCAGCAGCTTAGGGGTTGGGGACGGGGGCAATCAGCCCCAGCATTTT
.,TRBD1,TRBJ1-4,TRBV19,CASRRIPGTGGTTNEKLFF,TGTGCCAGTAGACGAATTCCCGGGACAGGGGGCACAACTAATGAAAAACTGTTTTTT
.,.,TRBJ2-1,TRBV27,CASSLLASGGINEQFF,TGTGCCAGCAGTTTACTTGCGTCAGGGGGGATTAATGAGCAGTTCTTC
many,.,TRBJ2-7,TRBV7-2,CASSPDRTSYEQYF,TGTGCCAGCAGCCCGGACAGAACTAGCTACGAGCAGTACTTC
.,.,TRBJ1-2,TRBV5-5,CASSLFANYGYTF,TGTGCCAGCAGCTTGTTTGCTAACTATGGCTACACCTTC
.,.,TRBJ2-3,TRBV20-1,CSAEHGDTQYF,TGCAGTGCCGAGCACGGTGATACGCAGTATTTT
.,.,TRBJ1-5,TRBV6-9,CASSYSDQPQHF,TGTGCCAGCAGTTACTCGGATCAGCCCCAGCATTTT
.,.,TRBJ2-1,TRBV20-1,CSAADLNEQFF,TGCAGTGCTGCTGACTTGAATGAGCAGTTCTTC
.,TRBD2,TRBJ2-1,TRBV10-3,CAISTQRSGSSNEQFF,TGTGCCATCAGTACACAGCGTAGCGGGAGTTCTAATGAGCAGTTCTTC
.,TRBD1,TRBJ1-2,TRBV28,CASQDRGNYGYTF,TGTGCCAGCCAGGACAGGGGAAACTATGGCTACACCTTC
few,.,TRBJ1-2,TRBV2,CASSPGPYGYTF,TGTGCCAGCAGTCCAGGGCCCTATGGCTACACCTTC
.,.,TRBJ1-2,TRBV10-3,CAISESRTANYGYTF,TGTGCCATCAGTGAGTCGCGGACAGCTAACTATGGCTACACCTTC
once,.,TRBJ1-1,TRBV5-1,CASSYGTLNTEAFF,TGCGCCAGCAGCTATGGGACACTGAACACTGAAGCTTTCTTT
.,TRBD2,TRBJ2-1,TRBV7-7,CASSLDSGRGNEQFF,TGTGCCAGCAGCTTAGACAGCGGGAGAGGCAATGAGCAGTTCTTC
.,.,TRBJ1-5,TRBV9,CASSVSADLPPQHF,TGTGCCAGCAGTGTATCGGCAGACCTCCCGCCCCAGCATTTT
once,TRBD1,TRBJ2-2,TRBV11-2,CASSGDRVAGELFF,TGTGCCAGCAGCGGGGACAGGGTTGCCGGGGAGCTGTTTTTT
.,TRBD1,TRBJ2-1,TRBV18,CASSEGQALYNEQFF,TGTGCCAGCTCGGAAGGACAGGCTCTATACAATGAGCAGTTCTTC